This T cell receptor beta chain was profiled in a study of T cell repertoires in cytomegalovirus infection. V was pared by 1 base and J by 4 bases, with 10 bases of the junction left unmatched. The germline CDR1 and CDR2 sequences are SGHTA and FQGNSA. The CDR3 is made up of 16 amino acids. TCRdb ran MiXCR on the reads and lists one entry per CDR3 protein. Of hundreds of thousands of distinct CDR3 sequences listed, under 45% are singletons. This clonotype was recorded once. Its antigen is undetermined. The chain employs TRBV7-2 and TRBJ2-7, with 7 bases aligning to TRBD2. The receptor was isolated from a human donor in good health (CMV status not recorded). Some clones in this sample may be carry-over from other donors' samples. This sample comprised cultured PBMCs, obtained from culture after CMV antigen stimulation. The DNA of the CDR3 is TGTGCCAGCAGCTTAGTGGGGGGGGGGGTGGGATACGAGCAGTACTTC. Protein sequence: CASSLVGGGVGYEQYF. The full variable domain, in which reference TRBV7-2 and TRBJ2-7 provide the parts outside the CDR3, is GAGVSQSPSNKVTEKGKDVELRCDPISGHTALYWYRQSLGQGLEFLIYFQGNSAPDKSGLPSDRFSAERTGGSVSTLTIQRTQQEDSAVYLCASSLVGGGVGYEQYFGPGTRLTVT.